The 20 T cell receptor beta chains presented below share a single source sample, sequenced in a study of molecular identifiers for immune sequencing clone quantification. From the PCR reads, TCRdb called clonotypes with MiXCR, one entry per CDR3 protein. The profile shows more than 300,000 distinct CDR3 sequences, roughly a fifth of them singletons. Sequencing was done on a sample of naive CD8+ T cells from blood, with Jurkat cell RNA spiked in. Stated subset: FACS-sorted CD8+CD4-CCR7+CD45RA+ naive T cells. The receptor source for this set is a human donor in good health. Some libraries in this study had Jurkat cell RNA spiked in.

This clonotype has more than one count but fewer than ten. A read error may explain this, as a much larger clone is one base away. The J gene is TRBJ1-1, the V gene TRBV28; 7 bases are a match to TRBD1. The CDR3 has 17 amino acids. V dropped 11 bases and J dropped 4; count of bases not matched to a gene: 22. Germline assignment: CDR1 MDHEN and CDR2 SYDVKM. The CDR3 coding sequence is TGTGCCGGCAACTACGATCCAGTACAGGGGATGAGCACTGAAGCTTTCTTT. It is translated as CAGNYDPVQGMSTEAFF.

This clonotype was counted at least ten times. This chain links TRBV30 with TRBJ1-1, with no clear D. This CDR3 is 11 amino acids long. V was shortened by 2 bases and J by 8 bases, with 9 bases between the two germline ends. Germline V gene data show CDR1 as GTSNPN and CDR2 as SVGIG (reference sequence). The CDR3 spells CAWSPSGEAFF. The CDR3 region has the DNA TGTGCCTGGAGTCCGTCGGGGGAAGCTTTCTTT.

The sample holds many counts of this clonotype. The chain combines TRBV9 with TRBJ1-4; D ambiguous. Germline CDR1 is SGDLS and CDR2 is YYNGEE. V was trimmed by 3 bases and J by 8 bases, leaving 11 bases between them. The CDR3 consists of 13 residues. In DNA form, the CDR3 reads TGTGCCAGCAGCGGGACCGACGAGGAAAAACTGTTTTTT. As protein: CASSGTDEEKLFF. The full variable domain, its missing parts supplied by reference TRBV9 and TRBJ1-4, is DSGVTQTPKHLITATGQRVTLRCSPRSGDLSVYWYQQSLDQGLQFLIQYYNGEERAKGNILERFSAQQFPDLHSELNLSSLELGDSALYFCASSGTDEEKLFFGSGTQLSVL.

This clonotype was detected many times. The chain joins TRBV6-5 to TRBJ2-7; D is uncertain. Between the trimmed V and J ends, which lost 2 bases and 2 bases, there was a span of 7 bases. CDR3 length equals 13 residues. Germline loops: CDR1 MNHEY, CDR2 SVGAGI. CDR3 nucleotide sequence: TGTGCCAGCAGTTACAATGTAGCCTACGAGCAGTACTTC. Its protein product is CASSYNVAYEQYF.

This chain uses TRBV20-1 with TRBJ2-7; D is perhaps TRBD1 or TRBD2 (5 bases each). CDR1 and CDR2 (germline): DFQATT, SNEGSKA (reference sequence). The V and J ends lost 2 bases and 4 bases respectively, with 12 bases between them. The CDR3 has 13 amino acids. The CDR3 DNA is TGCAGTGCTAGATGGGACCTAAATTACGAGCAGTACTTC. As protein: CSARWDLNYEQYF.

The chain uses TRBV3-1 and TRBJ1-1; weak D call: TRBD1 (5 bases). Germline values: CDR1 LGHDT, CDR2 YNNKEL (reference sequence). This CDR3 contains 16 residues. V lost 1 base to trimming and J lost 1 base, with 13 bases between them. DNA of the CDR3: TGTGCCAGCAGCCAAGTTGATGGGGGATCGAACACTGAAGCTTTCTTT. The encoded protein is CASSQVDGGSNTEAFF.

The chain carries TRBV4-1 and TRBJ2-1; weak D call: TRBD1 (6 bases). Trimming stripped 5 bases from V and 7 bases from J, with 12 bases between. This CDR3 contains 13 residues. Germline CDR1 is MGHRA and CDR2 is YSYEKL. The chain's CDR3 is CASSSSRGNEQFF. The DNA of the CDR3 is TGCGCCAGCAGCTCCAGCAGGGGAAATGAGCAGTTCTTC.

This clonotype was seen many times. The V call is TRBV13, the J call TRBJ1-1, with D maybe TRBD1 (6 bases). The CDR3 contains 15 residues. Looked up from germline, CDR1 is PRHDT and CDR2 is FYEKMQ (reference sequence). V dropped 5 bases and J dropped 2 bases, with 15 bases sitting between them. The CDR3 nucleotides are TGTGCCAGCAGCGTTACCGGGACACCCAACACTGAAGCTTTCTTT. Residues: CASSVTGTPNTEAFF.

This clonotype was observed a handful of times. The V call is TRBV3-1, the J call TRBJ2-1, with 8 bases aligning to TRBD2. The CDR3 length is 16 residues. V dropped 4 bases and J dropped 9; count of bases not matched to a gene: 14. CDR1 is LGHDT, CDR2 YNNKEL, per germline (reference sequence). This CDR3 reads CASSLTFSGREGEQFF. DNA for the CDR3: TGTGCCAGCAGCCTCACGTTTTCCGGGAGGGAGGGTGAGCAGTTCTTC.

This clonotype was recorded many times. The chain joins TRBV12-3 or TRBV12-4 to TRBJ1-1; perhaps TRBD1 as D (5 bases). The CDR3 covers 13 residues. V was cut by 5 bases and J by 3 bases, with 10 bases left in between. CDR3 in DNA: TGTGCCAGCAGTCCACGAGGGGACACTGAAGCTTTCTTT. The encoded protein is CASSPRGDTEAFF.

Many counts were recorded for this clonotype. This chain joins TRBV28 and TRBJ2-7, with 7 positions matching TRBD2. The germline V gene encodes CDR1 MDHEN and CDR2 SYDVKM. V lost 7 bases to trimming and J lost 2 bases; unmatched junction nucleotides: 11. The CDR3 loop spans 15 amino acids. CDR3 region: CASIGRPGIPYEQYF. The CDR3 region has the DNA TGTGCCAGCATCGGGAGGCCCGGGATTCCCTACGAGCAGTACTTC.

The sample holds a few counts of this clonotype. The CDR3 DNA follows: TGCAGTGCTAGTTTATTCGGGTTTCCCTACGAGCAGTACTTC. Translating gives CSASLFGFPYEQYF. The V call is TRBV20-1, the J call TRBJ2-7; no clear D. V shed 3 bases and J shed 2 bases, with 14 bases lying between them. CDR1 and CDR2 from the germline V gene are DFQATT and SNEGSKA (reference sequence). The CDR3 covers 14 residues.

This clonotype was counted ten times or more. The CDR3 protein is CASSLNPSGANVLTF. CDR3 DNA: TGTGCCAGCAGCTTAAACCCCTCTGGGGCCAACGTCCTGACTTTC. This chain links TRBV7-9 with TRBJ2-6; D is unresolved. There are 15 residues in the CDR3. In germline, CDR1 is SEHNR, CDR2 FQNEAQ (reference sequence). The germline V and J ends were trimmed by 2 bases and 0 bases, with 5 bases remaining between them.

Ten or more counts support this clonotype. V gene TRBV19 combines with J gene TRBJ2-7; D unclear. The CDR3 covers 15 residues. Germline V lookup: CDR1 LNHDA, CDR2 SQIVND (reference sequence). V was pared by 6 bases and J by 5 bases, with 20 bases between. CDR3 bases: TGTGCCAGTAGCACTTCTCCCCGTTTCTTCGACGAGCAGTACTTC. This gives the protein CASSTSPRFFDEQYF.

This clonotype was observed at least ten times. V gene TRBV27 combines with J gene TRBJ2-7; D may be TRBD1 (6 bases). Germline V gene sequence: CDR1 MNHEY, CDR2 SMNVEV (reference sequence). Trimming took off 6 bases at V and 3 bases at J, with 15 bases between the two ends. The CDR3 extends over 14 amino acids. The CDR3 region has the DNA TGTGCCAGCAGCTCAGGACAGAGGGTCTACGAGCAGTACTTC. Amino acid sequence: CASSSGQRVYEQYF.

This clonotype occurred a few times. V gene TRBV20-1 combines with J gene TRBJ1-5, with 7 bases fitting TRBD1. Germline CDR1 and CDR2: DFQATT and SNEGSKA (reference sequence). This CDR3 has 15 residues. Trimming cost V 0 bases and J 1 base; bases outside gene matches: 3. DNA for the CDR3: TGCAGTGCTAGAGATGAGGGGGCCAGCAATCAGCCCCAGCATTTT. This gives the protein CSARDEGASNQPQHF.

The rearrangement joins TRBV21-1 to TRBJ2-4; the DNA was not compared with TRBD1, the D call given in the table. TRBV21-1 is assigned pseudogene status. CDR3 length: 18 amino acids. The CDR3 here is CASSPRDRNPLAKNIQYF. CDR3 in DNA: TGTGCCAGCAGCCCCCGGGACAGAAACCCACTAGCCAAAAACATTCAGTACTTC.

This clonotype was detected ten times or more. The chain uses TRBV7-9 and TRBJ1-1; TRBD1 aligns across 11 bases. Germline CDR1 is SEHNR and CDR2 is FQNEAQ (reference sequence). There are 15 residues in the CDR3. V shed 4 bases, J shed 3 bases, and the junction held 4 bases outside the gene matches. The CDR3 region is CASSSGTGGDTEAFF. The CDR3 nucleotides are TGTGCCAGCAGCTCAGGGACAGGGGGTGACACTGAAGCTTTCTTT.

V gene TRBV4-1 combines with J gene TRBJ2-1; TRBD2 is a possible D gene (6 bases). The CDR3 sequence is 22 residues long. Germline values: CDR1 MGHRA, CDR2 YSYEKL. The V end lost 3 bases, the J end lost 0 bases, and 30 bases lay between the germline ends. The CDR3 DNA reads TGCGCCAGCAGCCACCTCCAAACCCCCGTGCCGGGACTTCCGAGCTCCTACAATGAGCAGTTCTTC. It encodes CASSHLQTPVPGLPSSYNEQFF.

Turning to this clonotype: It may be a read error: a sequence one base away is much more abundant. This chain joins TRBV5-6 and TRBJ2-7; D ambiguous. The CDR3 contains 13 residues. Germline V gives CDR1 SGHDT, CDR2 YYEEEE. In nucleotides, the CDR3 is TGTGCCAACAGCTTGGCTTCCGGTTACGAGCAGTACTTC. Translated: CANSLASGYEQYF.